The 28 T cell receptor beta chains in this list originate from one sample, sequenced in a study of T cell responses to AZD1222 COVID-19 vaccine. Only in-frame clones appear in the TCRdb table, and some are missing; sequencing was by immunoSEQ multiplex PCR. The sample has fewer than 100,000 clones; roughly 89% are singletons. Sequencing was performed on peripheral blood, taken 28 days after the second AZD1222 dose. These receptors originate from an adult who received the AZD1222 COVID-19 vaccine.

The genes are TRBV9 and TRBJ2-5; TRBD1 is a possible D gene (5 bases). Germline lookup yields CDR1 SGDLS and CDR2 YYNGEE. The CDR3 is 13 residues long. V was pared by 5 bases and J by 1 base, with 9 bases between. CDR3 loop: CASSRQFQETQYF. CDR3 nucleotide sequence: TGTGCCAGCAGTCGACAGTTCCAAGAGACCCAGTACTTC. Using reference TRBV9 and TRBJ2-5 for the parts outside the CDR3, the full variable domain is DSGVTQTPKHLITATGQRVTLRCSPRSGDLSVYWYQQSLDQGLQFLIQYYNGEERAKGNILERFSAQQFPDLHSELNLSSLELGDSALYFCASSRQFQETQYFGPGTRLLVL.

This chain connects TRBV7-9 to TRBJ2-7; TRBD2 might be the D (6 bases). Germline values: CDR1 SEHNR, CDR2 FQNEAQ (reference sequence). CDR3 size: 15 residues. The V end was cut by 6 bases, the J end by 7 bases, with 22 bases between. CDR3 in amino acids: CASSAWGEALREQYF. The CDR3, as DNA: TGTGCCAGCAGTGCTTGGGGGGAGGCATTGAGGGAGCAGTACTTC.

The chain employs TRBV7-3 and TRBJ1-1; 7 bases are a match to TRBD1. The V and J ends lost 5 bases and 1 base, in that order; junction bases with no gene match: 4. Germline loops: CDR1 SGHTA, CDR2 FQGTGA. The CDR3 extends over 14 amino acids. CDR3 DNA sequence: TGTGCCAGCAGCCGAAACAGGGGGAACACTGAAGCTTTCTTT. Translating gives CASSRNRGNTEAFF.

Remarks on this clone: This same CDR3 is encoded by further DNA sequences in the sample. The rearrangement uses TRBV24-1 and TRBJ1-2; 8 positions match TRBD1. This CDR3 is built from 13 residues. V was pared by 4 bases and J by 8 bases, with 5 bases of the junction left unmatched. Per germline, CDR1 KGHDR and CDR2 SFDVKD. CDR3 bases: TGTGCCACCAGTGAAGGACAGGGAAGGGGCTACACCTTC. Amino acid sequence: CATSEGQGRGYTF.

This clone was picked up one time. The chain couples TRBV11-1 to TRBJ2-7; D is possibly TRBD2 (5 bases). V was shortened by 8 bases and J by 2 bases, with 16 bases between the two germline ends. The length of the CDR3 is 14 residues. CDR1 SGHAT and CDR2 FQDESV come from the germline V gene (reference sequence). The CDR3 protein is CASGSQEAAYEQYF. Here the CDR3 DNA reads TGTGCCAGCGGGAGTCAGGAGGCGGCCTACGAGCAGTACTTC.

This CDR3 is CASSAPGLAKDEQFF. The CDR3 DNA is TGTGCCAGCAGCGCGCCGGGACTAGCGAAAGATGAGCAGTTCTTC. The chain combines TRBV7-3 with TRBJ2-1; the match to TRBD2 covers 10 bases. This CDR3 has 15 residues. The V segment lost 5 bases and the J segment 8 bases; nucleotides outside the gene matches: 9. In germline, CDR1 is SGHTA, CDR2 FQGTGA.

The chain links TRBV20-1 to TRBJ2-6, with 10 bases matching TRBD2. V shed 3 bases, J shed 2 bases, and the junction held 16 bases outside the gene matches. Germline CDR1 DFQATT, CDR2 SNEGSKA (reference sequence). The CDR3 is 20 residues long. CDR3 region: CSASVRTSGSIFTGANVLTF. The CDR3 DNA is TGCAGTGCTAGTGTTAGGACTAGCGGTAGTATTTTCACTGGGGCCAACGTCCTGACTTTC.

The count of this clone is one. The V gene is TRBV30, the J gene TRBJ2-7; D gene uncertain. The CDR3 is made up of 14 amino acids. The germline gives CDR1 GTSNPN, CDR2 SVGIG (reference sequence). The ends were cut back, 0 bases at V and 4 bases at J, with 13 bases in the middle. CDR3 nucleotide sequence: TGTGCCTGGAGTGTACTCGGCCGGGTATACGAGCAGTACTTC. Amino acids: CAWSVLGRVYEQYF.

The CDR3 loop reads CASSPGLTRANEQFF. In nucleotides, the CDR3 is TGTGCCAGCAGCCCGGGACTAACCCGAGCCAATGAGCAGTTCTTC. This chain connects TRBV4-2 to TRBJ2-1; TRBD2 agrees at 7 bases. CDR1 LGHNA and CDR2 YNFKEQ come from the germline V gene. This CDR3 has 15 residues. V shed 4 bases and J 6 bases; nucleotides not matched to a gene: 9.

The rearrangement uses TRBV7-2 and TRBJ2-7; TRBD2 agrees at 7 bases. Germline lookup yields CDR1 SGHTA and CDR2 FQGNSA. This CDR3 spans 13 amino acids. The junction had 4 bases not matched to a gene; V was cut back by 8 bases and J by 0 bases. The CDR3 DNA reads TGTGCCAGCCGCGGGGGAGGCTCCTACGAGCAGTACTTC. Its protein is CASRGGGSYEQYF.

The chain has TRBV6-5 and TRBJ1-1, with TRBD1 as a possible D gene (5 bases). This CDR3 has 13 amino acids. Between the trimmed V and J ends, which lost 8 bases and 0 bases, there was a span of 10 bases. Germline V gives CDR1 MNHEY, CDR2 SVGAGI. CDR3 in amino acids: CASLRGVNTEAFF. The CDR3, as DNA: TGTGCCAGCCTCCGGGGGGTGAACACTGAAGCTTTCTTT.

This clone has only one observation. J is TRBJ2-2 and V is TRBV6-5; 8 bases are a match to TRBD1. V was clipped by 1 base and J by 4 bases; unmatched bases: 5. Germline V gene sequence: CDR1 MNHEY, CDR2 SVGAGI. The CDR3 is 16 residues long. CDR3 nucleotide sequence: TGTGCCAGCAGTTACTTTGCAGGGGGCAGCACCGGGGAGCTGTTTTTT. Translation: CASSYFAGGSTGELFF.

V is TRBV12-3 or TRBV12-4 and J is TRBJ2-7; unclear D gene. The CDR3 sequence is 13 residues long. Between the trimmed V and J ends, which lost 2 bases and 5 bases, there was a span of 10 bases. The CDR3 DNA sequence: TGTGCCAGCAGTTTAAGTTTCAGTCACGAGCAGTACTTC. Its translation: CASSLSFSHEQYF.

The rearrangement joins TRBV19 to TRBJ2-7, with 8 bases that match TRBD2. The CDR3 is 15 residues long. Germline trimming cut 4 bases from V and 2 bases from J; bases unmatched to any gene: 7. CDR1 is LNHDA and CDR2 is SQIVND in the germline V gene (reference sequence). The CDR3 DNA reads TGTGCCAGTAGTACCCCACGGGGGGGGACCTACGAGCAGTACTTC. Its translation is CASSTPRGGTYEQYF.

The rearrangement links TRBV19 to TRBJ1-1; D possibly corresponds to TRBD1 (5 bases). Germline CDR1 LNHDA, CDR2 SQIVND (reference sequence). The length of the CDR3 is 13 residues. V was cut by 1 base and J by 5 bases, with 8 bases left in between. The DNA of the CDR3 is TGTGCCAGTAGTATAGGCGGGGGTACTGAAGCTTTCTTT. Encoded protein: CASSIGGGTEAFF.

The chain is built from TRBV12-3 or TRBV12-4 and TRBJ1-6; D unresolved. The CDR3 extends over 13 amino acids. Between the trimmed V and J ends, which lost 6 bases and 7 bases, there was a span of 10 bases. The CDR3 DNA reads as TGTGCCAGCAGCCCGACGGGGAATTCACCCCTCCACTTT. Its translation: CASSPTGNSPLHF.

This CDR3 reads CASSLRMNTEAFF. CDR3 bases: TGTGCCAGCAGCTTAAGAATGAACACTGAAGCTTTCTTT. The rearrangement uses TRBV7-3 and TRBJ1-1; no clear D. Germline values: CDR1 SGHTA, CDR2 FQGTGA. CDR3 length equals 13 residues. V lost 1 base and J 0 bases, leaving 3 bases between the germline ends.

CDR3 coding DNA: TGCGCCAGCAGCTTGGGGCGGGGGACCGTCACGCAGTATTTT. Translating gives CASSLGRGTVTQYF. V and J are TRBV5-1 and TRBJ2-3, with 7 bases aligning to TRBD2. The CDR3 consists of 14 residues. The J segment lost 9 bases and the V segment lost 0 bases, leaving 7 bases of the junction unmatched. CDR1 and CDR2 from the germline V gene are SGHRS and YFSETQ.

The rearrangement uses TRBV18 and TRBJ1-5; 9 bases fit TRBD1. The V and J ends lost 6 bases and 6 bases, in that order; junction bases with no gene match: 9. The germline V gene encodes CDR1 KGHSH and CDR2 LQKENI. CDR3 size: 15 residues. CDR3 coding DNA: TGTGCCAGCTCGCCCCGGACAGGGGAAAGTCAGCCCCAGCATTTT. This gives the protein CASSPRTGESQPQHF.

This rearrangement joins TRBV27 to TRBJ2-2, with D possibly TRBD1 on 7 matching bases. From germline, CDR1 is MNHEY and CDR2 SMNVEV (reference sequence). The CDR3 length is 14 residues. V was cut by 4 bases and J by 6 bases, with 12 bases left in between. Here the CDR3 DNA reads TGTGCCAGCAGTTCCGGCAGGGGGGCCGGGGAGCTGTTTTTT. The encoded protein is CASSSGRGAGELFF.

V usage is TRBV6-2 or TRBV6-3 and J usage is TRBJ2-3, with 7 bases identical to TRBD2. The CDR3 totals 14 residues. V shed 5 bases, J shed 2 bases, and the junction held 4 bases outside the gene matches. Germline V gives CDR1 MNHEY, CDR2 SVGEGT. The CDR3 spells CASSRTRSTDTQYF. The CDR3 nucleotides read TGTGCCAGCAGTCGGACTAGGTCCACAGATACGCAGTATTTT.

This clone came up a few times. The CDR3 region is CASSIRDTDGYTF. For the CDR3, the DNA is TGTGCCAGCAGTATCCGGGACACGGATGGCTACACCTTC. The J gene is TRBJ1-2, the V gene TRBV6-5; D might be TRBD1 (6 bases). V was cut by 5 bases and J by 6 bases, with 13 bases left in between. Germline assignment: CDR1 MNHEY and CDR2 SVGAGI. The CDR3 covers 13 residues.

In DNA, the CDR3 is TGTGCCAGCAGCCCCTGCCAGGGGATCAATCAGCCCCAGCATTTT. As protein: CASSPCQGINQPQHF. This chain links TRBV7-3 with TRBJ1-5; weak D call: TRBD1 (6 bases). V was trimmed by 5 bases and J by 3 bases, leaving 14 bases between them. The CDR3 contains 15 residues. Germline CDR1 SGHTA, CDR2 FQGTGA.

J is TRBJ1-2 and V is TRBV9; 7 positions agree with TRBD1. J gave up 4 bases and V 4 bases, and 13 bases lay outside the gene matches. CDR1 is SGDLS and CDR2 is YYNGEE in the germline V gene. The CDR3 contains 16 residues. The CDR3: CASSLGEEQGFYGYTF. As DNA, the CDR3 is TGTGCCAGCAGCCTTGGGGAAGAACAGGGGTTCTATGGCTACACCTTC.

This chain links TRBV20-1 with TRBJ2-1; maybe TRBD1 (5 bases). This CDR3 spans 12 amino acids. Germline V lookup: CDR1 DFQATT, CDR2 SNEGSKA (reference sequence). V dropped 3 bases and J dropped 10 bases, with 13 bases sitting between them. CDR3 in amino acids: CSASPQGREQFF. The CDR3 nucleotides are TGCAGTGCTAGTCCCCAGGGCAGGGAGCAGTTCTTC.

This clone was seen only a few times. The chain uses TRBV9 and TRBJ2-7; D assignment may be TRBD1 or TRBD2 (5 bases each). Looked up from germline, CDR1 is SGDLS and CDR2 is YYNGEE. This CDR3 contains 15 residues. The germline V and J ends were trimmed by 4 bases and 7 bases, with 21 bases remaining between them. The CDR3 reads CASSPHRDPWREQYF. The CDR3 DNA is TGTGCCAGCAGCCCCCACCGGGACCCGTGGCGGGAGCAGTACTTC.

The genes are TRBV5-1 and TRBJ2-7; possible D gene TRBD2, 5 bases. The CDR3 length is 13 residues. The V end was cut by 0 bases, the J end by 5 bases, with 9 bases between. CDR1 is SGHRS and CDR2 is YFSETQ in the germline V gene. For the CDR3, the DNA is TGCGCCAGCAGCTTGGGCCAGCGGAACGAGCAGTACTTC. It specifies CASSLGQRNEQYF.

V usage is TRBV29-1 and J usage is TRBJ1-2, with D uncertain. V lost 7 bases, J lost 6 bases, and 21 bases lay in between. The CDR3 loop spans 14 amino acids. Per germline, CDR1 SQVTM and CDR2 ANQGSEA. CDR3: CSAGSGRGGDGYTF. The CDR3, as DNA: TGCAGCGCTGGATCAGGACGGGGAGGCGATGGCTACACCTTC.